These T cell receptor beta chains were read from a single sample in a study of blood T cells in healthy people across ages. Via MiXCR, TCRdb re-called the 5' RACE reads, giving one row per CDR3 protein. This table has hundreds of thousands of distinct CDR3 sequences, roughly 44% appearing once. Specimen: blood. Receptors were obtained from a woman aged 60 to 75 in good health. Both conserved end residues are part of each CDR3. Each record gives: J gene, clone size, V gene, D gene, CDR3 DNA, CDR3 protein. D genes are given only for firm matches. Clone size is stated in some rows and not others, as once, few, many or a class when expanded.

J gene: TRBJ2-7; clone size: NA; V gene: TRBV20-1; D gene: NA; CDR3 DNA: TGCAGTGCTCCACCCGTGAACCGGGGCTCCTACGAGCAGTACTTC; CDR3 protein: CSAPPVNRGSYEQYF
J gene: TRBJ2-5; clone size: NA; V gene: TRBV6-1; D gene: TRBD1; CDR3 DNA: TGTGCCAGCAGTGAAATACAGGGGGTCCAAGAGACCCAGTACTTC; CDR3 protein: CASSEIQGVQETQYF
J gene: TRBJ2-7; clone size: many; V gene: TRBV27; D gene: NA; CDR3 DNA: TGTGCCAGCAGTGTATTCGGGACGAGCGAGCAGTACTTC; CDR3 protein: CASSVFGTSEQYF
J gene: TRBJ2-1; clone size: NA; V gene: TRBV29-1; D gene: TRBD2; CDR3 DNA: TGCAGCGTTGCCCCCTGGACGGGAGGGCCAAATGAGCAGTTCTTC; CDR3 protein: CSVAPWTGGPNEQFF
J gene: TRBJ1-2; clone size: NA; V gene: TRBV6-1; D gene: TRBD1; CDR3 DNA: TGTGCCAGCAGTGAATATCCAGGGGGCACTTATGGCTACACCTTC; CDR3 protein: CASSEYPGGTYGYTF
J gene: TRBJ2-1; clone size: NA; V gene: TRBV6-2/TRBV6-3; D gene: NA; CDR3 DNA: TGTGCCAGCAGTTCTCAACAAGCGGATTCCTTGGAGCAGTTCTTC; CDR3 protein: CASSSQQADSLEQFF
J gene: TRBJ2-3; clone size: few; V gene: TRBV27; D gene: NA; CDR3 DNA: TGTGCCAGCAGTCCAGAAAGGTCTAGCACAGATACGCAGTATTTT; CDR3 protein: CASSPERSSTDTQYF
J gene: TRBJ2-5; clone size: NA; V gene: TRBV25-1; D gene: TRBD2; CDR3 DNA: TGTGCCAGCAGTGAATGGGCGGGAGCAGGAGAGACCCAGTACTTC; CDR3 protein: CASSEWAGAGETQYF
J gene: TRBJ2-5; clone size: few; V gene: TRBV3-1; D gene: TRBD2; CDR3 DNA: TGTGCCAGCAGCTCAACTAGGACTAGCGGACAAGAGACCCAGTACTTC; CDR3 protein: CASSSTRTSGQETQYF
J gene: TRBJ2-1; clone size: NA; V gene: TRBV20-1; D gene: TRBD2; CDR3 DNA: TGCAGTGCTAGAGCTGCTAGCGGGGGATACAATGAGCAGTTCTTC; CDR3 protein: CSARAASGGYNEQFF
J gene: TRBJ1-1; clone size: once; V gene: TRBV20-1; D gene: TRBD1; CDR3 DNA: TGCAGTGCTACAGCACGCCTCGGGACAGGGCGGTGGAACACTGAAGCTTTCTTT; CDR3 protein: CSATARLGTGRWNTEAFF
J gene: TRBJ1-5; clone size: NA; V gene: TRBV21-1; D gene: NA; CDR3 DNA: TGTGCCAGCAGCAAGGCCCCAAAAACGTGGGGTCAGCCCCAGCATTTT; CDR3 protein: CASSKAPKTWGQPQHF
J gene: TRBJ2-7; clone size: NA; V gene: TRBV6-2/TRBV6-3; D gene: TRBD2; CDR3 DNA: TGTGCCAGCAGTTTACTAGCGGGAGGCGGCGAGCAGTACTTC; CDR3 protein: CASSLLAGGGEQYF
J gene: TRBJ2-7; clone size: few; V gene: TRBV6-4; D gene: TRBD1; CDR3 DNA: TGTGCCAGCAGTGAGGACAGGGTCTCAAAGCAGTACTTC; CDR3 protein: CASSEDRVSKQYF
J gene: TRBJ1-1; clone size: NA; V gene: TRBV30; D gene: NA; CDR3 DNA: TGTGCCTGGGATCGTAGGGGAATAACTGAAGCTTTCTTT; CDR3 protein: CAWDRRGITEAFF
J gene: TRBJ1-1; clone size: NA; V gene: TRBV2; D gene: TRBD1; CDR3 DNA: TGTGCCAGCAGTCTAGCAGGGGGCCGGTCGAACACTGAAGCTTTCTTT; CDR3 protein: CASSLAGGRSNTEAFF
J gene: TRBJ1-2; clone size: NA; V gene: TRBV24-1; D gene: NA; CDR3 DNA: TGTGCCACCAATGACACGGACAGTCGCTATGGCTACACCTTC; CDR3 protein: CATNDTDSRYGYTF
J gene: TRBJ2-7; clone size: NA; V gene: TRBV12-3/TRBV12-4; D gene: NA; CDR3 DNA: TGTGCCAGCAGTTTCCCAGGAACCTACGAGCAGTACTTC; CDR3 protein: CASSFPGTYEQYF
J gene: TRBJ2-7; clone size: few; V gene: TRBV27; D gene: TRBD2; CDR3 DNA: TGTGCCAGCCGGACTAGCGTTGATTACGAGCAGTACTTC; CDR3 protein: CASRTSVDYEQYF
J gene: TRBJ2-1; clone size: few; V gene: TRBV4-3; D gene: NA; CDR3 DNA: TGTGCCAGCAGCCAATCCCTAGGTAATGAGCAGTTCTTC; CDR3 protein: CASSQSLGNEQFF
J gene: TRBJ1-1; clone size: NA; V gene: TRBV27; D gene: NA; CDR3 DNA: TGTGCCAGCAGTTTTCAGGGAATAACTGAAGCTTTCTTT; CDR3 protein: CASSFQGITEAFF
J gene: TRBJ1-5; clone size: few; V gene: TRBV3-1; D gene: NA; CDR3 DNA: TGTGCCAGCAGCCAAGTGGAGAATCAGCCCCAGCATTTT; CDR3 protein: CASSQVENQPQHF
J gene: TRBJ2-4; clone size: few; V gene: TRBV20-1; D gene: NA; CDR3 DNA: TGCAGTGCGGCCCCCCCGGGGATAGCCAAAAACATTCAGTACTTC; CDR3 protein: CSAAPPGIAKNIQYF
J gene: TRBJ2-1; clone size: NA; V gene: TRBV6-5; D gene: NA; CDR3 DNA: TGTGCCATCATGCGGTCTGGGGGCAATGAGCAGTTCTTC; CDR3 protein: CAIMRSGGNEQFF
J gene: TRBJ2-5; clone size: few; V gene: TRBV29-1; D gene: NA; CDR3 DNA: TGCAGCGTTGAACTTCGAGAGACCCAGTACTTC; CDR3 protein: CSVELRETQYF
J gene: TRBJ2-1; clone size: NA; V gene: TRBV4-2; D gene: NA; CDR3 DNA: TGTGCCAGCAGCCAAGGGACCAATTCTCCCTACAATGAGCAGTTCTTC; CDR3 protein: CASSQGTNSPYNEQFF
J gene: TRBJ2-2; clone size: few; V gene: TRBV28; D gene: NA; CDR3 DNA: TGTGCCAGTAGAACAGGGAACACCGGGGAGCTGTTTTTT; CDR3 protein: CASRTGNTGELFF
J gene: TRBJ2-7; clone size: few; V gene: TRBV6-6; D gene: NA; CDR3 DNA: TGTGCCAGCACCCCTTTTCGGGAGATGAGCGAGCAGTACTTC; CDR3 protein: CASTPFREMSEQYF
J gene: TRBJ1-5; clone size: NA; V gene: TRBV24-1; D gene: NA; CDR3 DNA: TGTGCCACCAGTGTGGGGGCCTCGGGTCAGCCCCAGCATTTT; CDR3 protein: CATSVGASGQPQHF
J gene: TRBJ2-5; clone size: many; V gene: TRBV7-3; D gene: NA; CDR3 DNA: TGTGCCAGCAGCTATACCGTAGGGGCGCGAGAGACCCAGTACTTC; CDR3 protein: CASSYTVGARETQYF
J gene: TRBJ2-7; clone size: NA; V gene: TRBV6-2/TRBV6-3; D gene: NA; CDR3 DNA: TGTGCCAGCAGTTATTCCCCGGCGGTCCTCGAGCAGTACTTC; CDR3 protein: CASSYSPAVLEQYF
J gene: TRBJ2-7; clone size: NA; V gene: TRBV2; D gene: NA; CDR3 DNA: TGTGCCAGCAGTCCACAGGGATCAGTAGGCGAGCAGTACTTC; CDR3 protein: CASSPQGSVGEQYF
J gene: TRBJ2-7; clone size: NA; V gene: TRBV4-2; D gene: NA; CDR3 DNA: TGTGCCAGCAGCCAAGTAGTGGGCGAGCAGTACTTC; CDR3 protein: CASSQVVGEQYF
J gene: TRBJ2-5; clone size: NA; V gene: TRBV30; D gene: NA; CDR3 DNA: TGTGCCTGGAGCCAACAGGGTGGCCAGTACTTC; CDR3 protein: CAWSQQGGQYF
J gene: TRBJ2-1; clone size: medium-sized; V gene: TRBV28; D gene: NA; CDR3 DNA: TGTGCCAGCAGTTTAGAGGCTGTGAGCTCCTACAATGAGCAGTTCTTC; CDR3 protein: CASSLEAVSSYNEQFF
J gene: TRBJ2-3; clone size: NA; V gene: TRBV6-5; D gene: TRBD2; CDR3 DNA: TGTGCCAGCAGTTACCCCTCTAGCGGGAGCGCTCCCTACACAGATACGCAGTATTTT; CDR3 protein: CASSYPSSGSAPYTDTQYF
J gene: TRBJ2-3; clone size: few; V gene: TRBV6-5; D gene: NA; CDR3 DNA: TGTGCCAGCAGTTACTCGGGGGGAAGCGCAGATACGCAGTATTTT; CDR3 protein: CASSYSGGSADTQYF
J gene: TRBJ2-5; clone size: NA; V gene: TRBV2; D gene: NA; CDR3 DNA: TGTGCCAGCAGTCCTAGCAGGGGTCACGAGGCCCAGTACTTC; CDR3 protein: CASSPSRGHEAQYF
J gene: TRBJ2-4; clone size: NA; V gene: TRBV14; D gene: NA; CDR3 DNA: TGTGCCAGCAGCCAGATCAGGCTTGAAAACATTCAGTACTTC; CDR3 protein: CASSQIRLENIQYF
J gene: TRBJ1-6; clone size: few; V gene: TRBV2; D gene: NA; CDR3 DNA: TGTGCCAGTAGTGGACAGTCTAGCCCAAATTCACCCCTCCACTTT; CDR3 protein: CASSGQSSPNSPLHF
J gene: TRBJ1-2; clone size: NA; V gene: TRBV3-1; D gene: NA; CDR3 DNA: TGTGCCAGCAGCCAGGGCAGCAACCATGGCTACACCTTC; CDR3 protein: CASSQGSNHGYTF
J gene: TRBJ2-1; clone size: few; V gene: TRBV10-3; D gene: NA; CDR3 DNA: TGTGCCATCAGTGTTGCGAGCTCCTACAATGAGCAGTTCTTC; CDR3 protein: CAISVASSYNEQFF
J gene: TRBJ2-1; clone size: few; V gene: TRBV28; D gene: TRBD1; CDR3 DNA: TGTGCCAGCAGTTTATGGACAGGGGGCTCCTACAATGAGCAGTTCTTC; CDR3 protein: CASSLWTGGSYNEQFF
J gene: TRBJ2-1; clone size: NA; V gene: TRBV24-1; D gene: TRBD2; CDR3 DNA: TGTGCCACCAGTGATTCTAGCGGGGGGGACTACAATGAGCAGTTCTTC; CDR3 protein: CATSDSSGGDYNEQFF
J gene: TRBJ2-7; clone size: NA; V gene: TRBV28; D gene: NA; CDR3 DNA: TGTGCCAGCAACGAAGGATCCTCCTACGAGCAGTACTTC; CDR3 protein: CASNEGSSYEQYF
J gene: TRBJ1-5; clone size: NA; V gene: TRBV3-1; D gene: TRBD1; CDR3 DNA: TGTGCCAGCAGCCATGGACAGGGGTATCAGCCCCAGCATTTT; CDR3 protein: CASSHGQGYQPQHF
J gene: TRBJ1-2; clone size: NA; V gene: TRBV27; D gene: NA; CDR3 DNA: TGTGCCAGCAGTTCCCCCAGGGTTGGCTACACCTTC; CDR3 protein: CASSSPRVGYTF
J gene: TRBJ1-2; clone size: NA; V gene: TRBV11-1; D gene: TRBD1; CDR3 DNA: TGTGCCAGCAGCTTGGGACAGGCTCCTAACTATGGCTACACCTTC; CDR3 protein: CASSLGQAPNYGYTF
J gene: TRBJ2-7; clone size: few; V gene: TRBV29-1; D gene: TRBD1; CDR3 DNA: TGCAGCGTGGGACAGGGCTACAATGAGCAGTACTTC; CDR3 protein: CSVGQGYNEQYF
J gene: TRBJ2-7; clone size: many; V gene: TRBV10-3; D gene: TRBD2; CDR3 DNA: TGTGCCATCAGTGATGAGCGGGAGGTGTACGAGCAGTACTTC; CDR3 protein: CAISDEREVYEQYF
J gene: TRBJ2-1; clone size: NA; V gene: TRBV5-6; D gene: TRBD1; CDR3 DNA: TGTGCCGGCAGCTCCGGGACAGGGGGTTGGAATGAGCAGTTCTTC; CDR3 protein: CAGSSGTGGWNEQFF
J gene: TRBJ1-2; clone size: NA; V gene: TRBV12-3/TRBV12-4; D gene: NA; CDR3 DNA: TGTGCCAGCAGTCCCCGGGTTATGGCGTCTAACTATGGCTACACCTTC; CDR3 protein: CASSPRVMASNYGYTF
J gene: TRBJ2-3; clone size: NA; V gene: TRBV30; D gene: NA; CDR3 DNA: TGTGCCTGCTCCATAGTGGCAGATACGCAGTATTTT; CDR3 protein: CACSIVADTQYF
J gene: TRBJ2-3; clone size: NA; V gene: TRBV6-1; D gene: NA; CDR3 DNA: TGTGCCAGCAGGGATGACAGGGCCACGCCGGGACTTACAAGTGATACGCAGTATTTT; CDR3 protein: CASRDDRATPGLTSDTQYF
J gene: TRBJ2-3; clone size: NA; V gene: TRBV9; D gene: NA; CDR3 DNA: TGTGCCAGCAGCGTCCGGACTTCCCCAGATACGCAGTATTTT; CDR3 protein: CASSVRTSPDTQYF
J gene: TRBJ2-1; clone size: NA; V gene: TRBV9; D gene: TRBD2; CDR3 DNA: TGTGCCAGCAGCGTTGAATTTGGCGGGGGGGGCGATGAGCAGTTCTTC; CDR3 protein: CASSVEFGGGGDEQFF
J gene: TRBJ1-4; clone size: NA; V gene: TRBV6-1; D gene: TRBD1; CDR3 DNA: TGTGCCAGCAGTGGCCATGCCGGGACAGGGGATGAAAAACTGTTTTTT; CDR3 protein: CASSGHAGTGDEKLFF